This entry lists 27 T cell receptor beta chains sequenced from one sample in a study of PD-L1 blockade in urothelial cancer. The time point was: peripheral blood 6 weeks after treatment start. Clones were sequenced by immunoSEQ multiplex PCR, and TCRdb holds only the in-frame ones, with some missing. The table has around 93,000 clones, around four fifths seen once; the top ten hold approximately 8.4%. This specimen consisted of PBMCs, obtained around atezolizumab (anti-PD-L1) treatment. All receptors derive from a man in his 70s with urothelial cancer.

This rearrangement joins TRBV7-2 to TRBJ1-1; 11 nucleotides line up with TRBD1. With V trimmed by 5 bases and J by 7 bases, 6 bases remained unmatched. Germline V gene sequence: CDR1 SGHTA, CDR2 FQGNSA. The CDR3 is 14 residues long. The CDR3 loop is CASSRDRGLGEAFF. The CDR3 coding sequence is TGTGCCAGCAGCCGGGACAGGGGGTTGGGTGAAGCTTTCTTT.

This clone was seen once. The genes are TRBV4-3 and TRBJ2-2, with unresolved D. The CDR3 extends over 15 amino acids. Trimming stripped 1 base from V and 3 bases from J, with 9 bases between. Germline values: CDR1 LGHNA, CDR2 YSLEER. Here the CDR3 reads CASSQVESDTGELFF. The CDR3 DNA reads TGCGCCAGCAGCCAAGTAGAGTCCGACACCGGGGAGCTGTTTTTT.

The chain employs TRBV6-1 and TRBJ1-1; D is ambiguous. The germline V gene encodes CDR1 MNHNS and CDR2 SASEGT. V was shortened by 6 bases and J by 0 bases, with 11 bases between the two germline ends. This CDR3 spans 14 amino acids. Here the CDR3 DNA reads TGTGCCAGCAGGGGTCAAACAGTGAACACTGAAGCTTTCTTT. Protein: CASRGQTVNTEAFF.

J is TRBJ2-1 and V is TRBV4-3, with TRBD1 identical over 8 bases. The CDR3 loop spans 15 amino acids. Per germline, CDR1 LGHNA and CDR2 YSLEER. Trimming at V came to 4 bases and at J to 2 bases, leaving 4 bases not matched to a gene. CDR3 residues: CASSRDRGPYNEQFF. The CDR3, as DNA: TGCGCCAGCAGCCGCGACAGGGGCCCCTACAATGAGCAGTTCTTC.

This sequence joins TRBV5-1 and TRBJ2-1; 10 bases match TRBD1. Trimming cost V 2 bases and J 1 base; bases outside gene matches: 3. Germline-derived CDR1 and CDR2 are SGHRS and YFSETQ. There are 16 residues in the CDR3. The CDR3 region has the DNA TGCGCCAGCAGCTTAACGGGACAGGGGTCCTACAATGAGCAGTTCTTC. It encodes CASSLTGQGSYNEQFF. Based on the CDR3 plus reference TRBV5-1 and TRBJ2-1, the full variable domain is KAGVTQTPRYLIKTRGQQVTLSCSPISGHRSVSWYQQTPGQGLQFLFEYFSETQRNKGNFPGRFSGRQFSNSRSEMNVSTLELGDSALYLCASSLTGQGSYNEQFFGPGTRLTVL.

This chain uses TRBV5-1 with TRBJ2-7; 7 bases map to TRBD1. From germline, CDR1 is SGHRS and CDR2 YFSETQ. The trim removed 5 bases at V and 6 bases at J, leaving 8 bases unmatched. This CDR3 is 13 amino acids long. DNA of the CDR3: TGCGCCAGCAGGAGTGACAGGGTTGGCGAGCAGTACTTC. Its protein product is CASRSDRVGEQYF.

The chain joins TRBV6-1 to TRBJ1-5, with D possibly being TRBD1 (6 bases). The V end lost 4 bases, the J end lost 0 bases, and 10 bases lay between the germline ends. Germline CDR1 MNHNS, CDR2 SASEGT. The CDR3 is made up of 15 amino acids. The CDR3 loop is CASSVRQASNQPQHF. The CDR3 DNA reads TGTGCCAGCAGTGTCAGACAGGCTAGCAATCAGCCCCAGCATTTT.

J is TRBJ2-1 and V is TRBV6-5; the match to TRBD1 covers 8 bases. There are 15 residues in the CDR3. V shed 6 bases, J shed 7 bases, and the junction held 11 bases outside the gene matches. Germline loops: CDR1 MNHEY, CDR2 SVGAGI. The CDR3 spells CASSQDRELSNEQFF. The CDR3, as DNA: TGTGCCAGCAGCCAGGACAGGGAATTGTCTAATGAGCAGTTCTTC.

The rearrangement joins TRBV5-5 to TRBJ2-6, with 10 nucleotides matching TRBD1. Germline V gives CDR1 SGHKS, CDR2 YYEKEE (reference sequence). This CDR3 is 19 amino acids long. V shed 0 bases, J shed 1 base, and the junction held 7 bases outside the gene matches. CDR3 sequence reads: CASSLVLGQGTSGANVLTF. The CDR3 coding sequence is TGTGCCAGCAGCTTGGTTTTGGGACAGGGGACTTCTGGGGCCAACGTCCTGACTTTC.

The rearrangement joins TRBV6-1 to TRBJ1-2, with TRBD1 matching over 8 bases. The CDR3 is 14 amino acids. The V segment lost 4 bases and the J segment 6 bases; nucleotides outside the gene matches: 7. CDR1 is MNHNS and CDR2 is SASEGT in the germline V gene. The CDR3 sequence: CASSGSQGANGYTF. CDR3 DNA: TGTGCCAGCAGTGGTAGTCAGGGGGCGAATGGCTACACCTTC.

This chain connects TRBV6-5 to TRBJ1-6; tentatively, D is TRBD1 (5 bases). Germline V gene sequence: CDR1 MNHEY, CDR2 SVGAGI. The CDR3 covers 16 residues. Trimming removed 4 bases from V and 7 bases from J, with 17 bases in between. CDR3 sequence (DNA): TGTGCCAGCAGTTGGGAAAGGGGCGAGTACAATTCACCCCTCCACTTT. Its translation is CASSWERGEYNSPLHF.

V usage is TRBV18 and J usage is TRBJ1-4; 8 positions agree with TRBD1. CDR3 size: 15 residues. Germline trimming cut 3 bases from V and 8 bases from J; bases unmatched to any gene: 8. Germline CDR1 and CDR2: KGHSH and LQKENI. The CDR3 loop is CASSPRTGSGEKLFF. The CDR3 nucleotides read TGTGCCAGCTCACCCAGGACAGGGTCCGGGGAAAAACTGTTTTTT.

The chain employs TRBV6-5 and TRBJ1-1, with D unclear. The CDR3 is made up of 12 amino acids. Deletions cut 7 bases from V and 3 bases from J, with 9 bases between. CDR1 and CDR2 (germline): MNHEY, SVGAGI. The CDR3 sequence: CASTGFDTEAFF. CDR3 nucleotides: TGTGCCAGCACGGGTTTTGACACTGAAGCTTTCTTT.

The CDR3 spells CASSFAGGDTQYF. In DNA, the CDR3 is TGTGCCAGCAGCTTCGCGGGAGGGGATACGCAGTATTTT. V gene TRBV11-3 combines with J gene TRBJ2-3; 9 nucleotides match TRBD2. The V segment lost 3 bases and the J segment 6 bases; nucleotides outside the gene matches: 1. Germline V gene data show CDR1 as SGHNT and CDR2 as YENEEA. The CDR3 is 13 amino acids.

The rearrangement links TRBV19 to TRBJ2-1, with a weak D call TRBD1 (5 bases). Per germline, CDR1 LNHDA and CDR2 SQIVND (reference sequence). Trimming removed 5 bases at V and 3 bases at J, with 11 bases between. This CDR3 has 14 residues. CDR3 sequence: CASSPAGFYNEQFF. The CDR3 nucleotides read TGTGCCAGTAGTCCCGCAGGGTTCTACAATGAGCAGTTCTTC.

This clone was observed a single time. The chain employs TRBV11-2 and TRBJ1-2, with D perhaps matching TRBD1 (6 bases). This CDR3 has 15 amino acids. With 1 base removed from V and 8 bases from J, the gap between germline ends came to 17 bases. Germline CDR1 reads SGHAT; CDR2 reads FQNNGV. The CDR3 is CASSLGPGQPKGYTF. In DNA, the CDR3 is TGTGCCAGCAGCTTAGGGCCCGGACAGCCCAAGGGCTACACCTTC.

The chain couples TRBV2 to TRBJ2-1, with TRBD2 as a possible D gene (6 bases). The CDR3 extends over 15 amino acids. V lost 6 bases and J 6 bases, leaving 18 bases between the germline ends. In germline, CDR1 is SNHLY, CDR2 FYNNEI. This CDR3 is CASSLNGGGANEQFF. DNA for the CDR3: TGTGCCAGCAGCCTGAACGGCGGCGGGGCCAATGAGCAGTTCTTC.

The genes are TRBV7-9 and TRBJ1-2, with D possibly TRBD1 on 5 matching bases. Germline V gene sequence: CDR1 SEHNR, CDR2 FQNEAQ (reference sequence). V was pared by 5 bases and J by 8 bases, with 15 bases between. The CDR3 has 13 amino acids. This CDR3 is CASSPQGGSGYTF. The CDR3 bases are TGTGCCAGCAGCCCCCAGGGAGGGAGCGGCTACACCTTC.

The chain combines TRBV2 with TRBJ1-1; D is undetermined. Trimming left V 4 bases short and J 3 bases short, with 12 bases between. The CDR3 consists of 14 residues. Germline V gene data show CDR1 as SNHLY and CDR2 as FYNNEI. The CDR3 is CASSARRVDTEAFF. The CDR3 nucleotides read TGTGCCAGCAGTGCTCGGAGGGTCGACACTGAAGCTTTCTTT. The complete variable domain, with remaining parts taken from reference TRBV2 and TRBJ1-1, reads EPEVTQTPSHQVTQMGQEVILRCVPISNHLYFYWYRQILGQKVEFLVSFYNNEISEKSEIFDDQFSVERPDGSNFTLKIRSTKLEDSAMYFCASSARRVDTEAFFGQGTRLTVV.

V gene TRBV7-9 combines with J gene TRBJ1-2, with TRBD1 as a possible D gene (6 bases). Germline CDR1 reads SEHNR; CDR2 reads FQNEAQ (reference sequence). This CDR3 has 12 residues. Trimming cost V 5 bases and J 6 bases, with 10 bases left between them. The CDR3 loop is CASSQGIDGYTF. In DNA form, the CDR3 reads TGTGCCAGCAGCCAGGGGATCGATGGCTACACCTTC.

With regard to this clone: Other DNA variants within this sample encode the same CDR3. The chain combines TRBV27 with TRBJ2-7; 8 bases fit TRBD2. Germline lookup yields CDR1 MNHEY and CDR2 SMNVEV (reference sequence). Trimming took 4 bases from V and 6 from J; bases not matched to a gene: 5. The CDR3 sequence is 13 residues long. The CDR3 here is CASSSGLVGEQYF. CDR3 nucleotides: TGTGCCAGCAGTTCGGGACTAGTTGGCGAGCAGTACTTC.

The chain uses TRBV5-4 and TRBJ2-2, with 9 bases lining up with TRBD1. Germline CDR1 is SGHNT and CDR2 is YYREEE (reference sequence). The CDR3 contains 16 residues. V shed 4 bases and J 3 bases; nucleotides not matched to a gene: 7. The CDR3 sequence is CASSTSRDRDTGELFF. Here the CDR3 DNA reads TGTGCCAGCAGCACGTCCCGGGACAGGGACACCGGGGAGCTGTTTTTT.

The chain joins TRBV19 to TRBJ2-7; TRBD1 aligns across 8 bases. V lost 2 bases to trimming and J lost 3 bases; unmatched junction nucleotides: 3. This CDR3 region has 14 residues. In germline, CDR1 is LNHDA, CDR2 SQIVND (reference sequence). The CDR3 bases are TGTGCCAGTAGTATAAAAGGACAGGGCTACGAGCAGTACTTC. As protein: CASSIKGQGYEQYF.

This clone was counted a single time. This chain connects TRBV23-1 to TRBJ2-1, with a weak D call TRBD2 (6 bases). TRBV23-1 is sorted into the ORF group, with uncertain function. CDR3 size: 20 residues. V dropped 0 bases and J dropped 0 bases, with 21 bases sitting between them. The CDR3 here is CASSQSGRERLLSSYNEQFF. In DNA form, the CDR3 reads TGCGCCAGCAGTCAATCGGGGCGGGAACGACTTCTAAGCTCCTACAATGAGCAGTTCTTC.

The V and J genes are TRBV19 and TRBJ2-3, with TRBD2 matching 9 bases. V dropped 1 base and J dropped 5; count of bases not matched to a gene: 7. The germline gives CDR1 LNHDA, CDR2 SQIVND (reference sequence). The CDR3 has 16 amino acids. In DNA, the CDR3 is TGTGCCAGTAGTATAGTGGCTAGCGGGAATGTAGATACGCAGTATTTT. Translating it yields CASSIVASGNVDTQYF.

The chain has TRBV7-2 and TRBJ2-5, with 11 positions matching TRBD2. The CDR3 runs to 16 residues. Trimming at V came to 3 bases and at J to 4 bases, leaving 7 bases not matched to a gene. The germline gives CDR1 SGHTA, CDR2 FQGNSA. DNA for the CDR3: TGTGCCAGCAGCTTCATTAGCGGGAGGGGCATAGAGACCCAGTACTTC. Translating it yields CASSFISGRGIETQYF.

The V call is TRBV6-1, the J call TRBJ2-3; 10 nucleotides line up with TRBD2. Trimming removed 2 bases from V and 6 bases from J; junction bases left unmatched: 11. Germline V gene lookup returns CDR1 MNHNS and CDR2 SASEGT. This CDR3 contains 17 residues. The DNA for the CDR3 is TGTGCCAGCAGTGAACGGAGCGGGGGGGGCTTTCCGGATACGCAGTATTTT. It specifies CASSERSGGGFPDTQYF.